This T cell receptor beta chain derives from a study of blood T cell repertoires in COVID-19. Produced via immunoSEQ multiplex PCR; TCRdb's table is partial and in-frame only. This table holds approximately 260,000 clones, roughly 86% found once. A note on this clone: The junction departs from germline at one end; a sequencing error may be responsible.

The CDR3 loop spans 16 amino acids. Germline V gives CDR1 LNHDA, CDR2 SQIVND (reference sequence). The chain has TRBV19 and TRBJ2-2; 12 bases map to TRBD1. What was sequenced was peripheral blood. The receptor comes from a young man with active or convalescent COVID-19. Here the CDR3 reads CASRIGTGGWTGELFF. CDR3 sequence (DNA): TGTGCCAGTAGGATAGGGACAGGGGGCTGGACCGGGGAGCTGTTTTTT.